These T cell receptor beta chains were read from a single sample in a study of CD8+ T cells in alopecia areata. TCRdb's copy holds only in-frame clones and misses some; the assay was immunoSEQ multiplex PCR. Of roughly 220,000 clones in the sample, 35% to 40% were seen once. The specimen comprised CD4+ T cells sorted from blood, sampled at approximately week 31, from a patient treated with tofacitinib. All receptors come from a human donor with alopecia areata. The CDR3 runs from the conserved cysteine through the conserved F or W. A D gene is named only where the DNA matches it firmly. For some rows the clone size is stated as once, few or many, or as a class when expanded; others skip it.

>TRBV11-1|TRBD1|-|TRBJ2-7
TGTGCCAGCAGCCCGCGATGGGGGACAGACAACTACGAGCAGTACTTC
CASSPRWGTDNYEQYF
>TRBV6-5|-|-|TRBJ2-3
TGTGCCAGCAGTTACTCTTTAGAGGGAACGCAGTATTTT
CASSYSLEGTQYF
>TRBV7-9|-|few|TRBJ1-1
TGTGCCAGCAGCCCCGGGACGGCAAACACTGAAGCTTTCTTT
CASSPGTANTEAFF
>TRBV5-6|TRBD1|-|TRBJ2-7
TGTGCCAGCAGCTTAGGGACAGAGTACGAGCAGTACTTC
CASSLGTEYEQYF
>TRBV4-1|TRBD2|few|TRBJ2-7
TGCGCCAGCAGCCAATTAGGACTAGCGGGAGAGCAGTACTTC
CASSQLGLAGEQYF
>TRBV30|-|-|TRBJ1-2
TGTGCCTGGAGTGCGCCCGCGGGGAGTTCTCTCTATGGCTACACCTTC
CAWSAPAGSSLYGYTF
>TRBV7-2|-|few|TRBJ1-2
TGTGCCAGCAGCTTAGTTACGGCAGTTAACTATGGCTACACCTTC
CASSLVTAVNYGYTF
>TRBV19|-|-|TRBJ2-7
TGTGCCAGTAGTGCCGTTGGGACACAAAAATCGGGGGAGCAGTACTTC
CASSAVGTQKSGEQYF
>TRBV4-1|TRBD2|-|TRBJ2-7
TGCGCCAGCAGCCAGGGACTAGCGGGGGCCTACGAGCAGTACTTC
CASSQGLAGAYEQYF
>TRBV5-1|-|-|TRBJ1-4
TGCGCCAGCAGCTTGTCCGGGGATGAAAAACTGTTTTTT
CASSLSGDEKLFF
>TRBV20-1|-|-|TRBJ2-3
TGCAGTGCTAGAGCTAAGGATACGCAGTATTTT
CSARAKDTQYF
>TRBV7-9|TRBD2|-|TRBJ2-3
TGTGCCAGCAGCAGACTAGCGGGGGGCTTCACAGATACGCAGTATTTT
CASSRLAGGFTDTQYF